Each of the 16 T cell receptor beta chains below was sequenced from the same sample in a study of Ad26.COV2.S vaccination and SARS-CoV-2 variants. Measured with immunoSEQ multiplex PCR; TCRdb has only the in-frame clones, and not every one. The sample has approximately 360,000 clones; about 83% are singletons. Treatment of the sample: over 15 received Ad26.COV2.S at low or high dose, single or two shots; roughly five received placebo; per-sample allocation not given. Each sample was drawn 63 days after the first injection (of vaccine or placebo). Sequenced here: peripheral blood, sampled in a trial of Ad26.COV2.S vaccine versus placebo. The receptors shown here come from a person between 18 and 65 years old who received the Ad26.COV2.S COVID-19 vaccine or a placebo.

This clone showed up just once. The chain uses TRBV18 and TRBJ1-2; 11 bases agree with TRBD1. The V gene end was trimmed by 5 bases and the J gene end by 7 bases; junction bases not matched to a gene: 6. The CDR3 covers 14 residues. CDR1 is KGHSH and CDR2 is LQKENI in the germline V gene. CDR3 in DNA: TGTGCCAGCTCAATTTCCGGGACAGGGGGTGGCTACACCTTC. Translating gives CASSISGTGGGYTF.

The chain joins TRBV5-1 to TRBJ1-3; no definite D call. The CDR3 covers 16 residues. Germline CDR1 is SGHRS and CDR2 is YFSETQ. Trimming stripped 0 bases from V and 0 bases from J, with 10 bases between. CDR3 sequence (DNA): TGCGCCAGCAGCTTGGGGGCGGTTAGCTCTGGAAACACCATATATTTT. This gives the protein CASSLGAVSSGNTIYF.

This chain connects TRBV11-3 to TRBJ1-1; a possible D gene is TRBD1 (5 bases). This CDR3 contains 14 residues. The V end was cut by 2 bases, the J end by 6 bases, with 13 bases between. Germline values: CDR1 SGHNT, CDR2 YENEEA. The CDR3 spells CASSLLPGGAEAFF. CDR3 sequence (DNA): TGTGCCAGCAGCTTATTGCCGGGGGGGGCTGAAGCTTTCTTT.

This chain uses TRBV10-3 with TRBJ2-7; 13 bases fit TRBD2. The CDR3 consists of 15 residues. CDR1 is ENHRY and CDR2 is SYGVKD in the germline V gene. Trimming removed 9 bases from V and 6 bases from J; junction bases left unmatched: 11. Here the CDR3 DNA reads TGTGCCATAAACAGTCTGGGACTAGCGGGAAGCGAGCAGTACTTC. Translated: CAINSLGLAGSEQYF.

The DNA for the CDR3 is TGCAGCGGAGGGACTGCGTATGGCTACACCTTC. Residues: CSGGTAYGYTF. This chain joins TRBV29-1 and TRBJ1-2; perhaps TRBD1 as D (5 bases). Looked up from germline, CDR1 is SQVTM and CDR2 is ANQGSEA. V was shortened by 7 bases and J by 5 bases, with 11 bases between the two germline ends. CDR3 size: 11 residues.

This sequence joins TRBV12-5 and TRBJ2-7, with D unresolved. The germline gives CDR1 LGHNT, CDR2 FRNRAP. The ends were cut back, 6 bases at V and 7 bases at J, with 10 bases in the middle. The CDR3 consists of 11 residues. The CDR3 protein is CASGKNLEQYF. The CDR3 DNA follows: TGTGCTAGTGGAAAAAACCTGGAGCAGTACTTC. Drawing the rest from reference TRBV12-5 and TRBJ2-7, the complete variable domain is DARVTQTPRHKVTEMGQEVTMRCQPILGHNTVFWYRQTMMQGLELLAYFRNRAPLDDSGMPKDRFSAEMPDATLATLKIQPSEPRDSAVYFCASGKNLEQYFGPGTRLTVT.

This chain connects TRBV5-1 to TRBJ1-2; 11 positions match TRBD1. This CDR3 has 15 residues. J was trimmed by 4 bases and V by 0 bases; bases with no gene match: 2. The germline gives CDR1 SGHRS, CDR2 YFSETQ. The CDR3 reads CASSLGTGGPYGYTF. Written as DNA, the CDR3 is TGCGCCAGCAGCTTGGGGACAGGGGGCCCCTATGGCTACACCTTC.

The rearrangement joins TRBV15 to TRBJ1-2; maybe TRBD1 (5 bases). Germline V gene sequence: CDR1 LNHNV, CDR2 YYDKDF (reference sequence). The CDR3 runs 16 residues. The V end was cut by 5 bases, the J end by 7 bases, with 23 bases between. CDR3 in DNA: TGTGCCACCAGCCTAGGTAAGAGCCAGGGTCAGAGTGGCTACACCTTC. Its translation: CATSLGKSQGQSGYTF.

The CDR3 region is CASSITVLAGGRAEQYF. CDR3 DNA: TGTGCCAGTAGTATAACGGTACTAGCGGGGGGTAGGGCCGAGCAGTACTTC. The rearrangement joins TRBV19 to TRBJ2-7, with 12 bases fitting TRBD2. CDR1 is LNHDA, CDR2 SQIVND, per germline (reference sequence). V lost 2 bases, J lost 6 bases, and 11 bases stayed unmatched. The CDR3 runs to 17 residues.

The V call is TRBV5-1, the J call TRBJ1-2; maybe TRBD1 (5 bases). Germline CDR1 SGHRS, CDR2 YFSETQ. This CDR3 contains 15 residues. Trimming stripped 3 bases from V and 6 bases from J, with 18 bases between. For the CDR3, the DNA is TGCGCCAGCAGCTCGACAGTATCGGAAAAGAATGGCTACACCTTC. Encoded protein: CASSSTVSEKNGYTF.

The V and J genes are TRBV27 and TRBJ2-6; TRBD1 agrees at 7 bases. With V trimmed by 7 bases and J by 0 bases, 9 bases remained unmatched. Per the germline V gene, CDR1 is MNHEY and CDR2 is SMNVEV (reference sequence). The CDR3 extends over 17 amino acids. The CDR3 bases are TGTGCCAGCACCTTGGCAGGGGGTAACTCTGGGGCCAACGTCCTGACTTTC. It specifies CASTLAGGNSGANVLTF.

This clone was seen a single time. The J gene is TRBJ2-7, the V gene TRBV2; 8 nucleotides agree with TRBD1. J was trimmed by 2 bases and V by 0 bases; bases with no gene match: 3. Germline values: CDR1 SNHLY, CDR2 FYNNEI. The CDR3 extends over 15 amino acids. CDR3 sequence: CASSEATGDTYEQYF. As DNA, the CDR3 is TGTGCCAGCAGTGAAGCGACAGGGGATACCTACGAGCAGTACTTC.

The rearrangement links TRBV7-6 to TRBJ1-5, with TRBD1 as a possible D gene (5 bases). Per germline, CDR1 SGHVS and CDR2 FNYEAQ. V lost 1 base and J 3 bases, leaving 7 bases between the germline ends. This CDR3 contains 14 residues. In DNA, the CDR3 is TGTGCCAGCAGCTTAGGACAGCTCAATCAGCCCCAGCATTTT. This translates into CASSLGQLNQPQHF.

V gene TRBV13 combines with J gene TRBJ2-6; TRBD1 is a possible D gene (6 bases). Per the germline V gene, CDR1 is PRHDT and CDR2 is FYEKMQ (reference sequence). Trimming took 6 bases from V and 3 from J, leaving 9 bases between them. This CDR3 has 14 amino acids. This CDR3 reads CASREGVGANVLTF. CDR3 coding DNA: TGTGCCAGCAGAGAGGGGGTTGGGGCCAACGTCCTGACTTTC.

A single count supports this clone. Other DNA sequences in the same sample also yield this CDR3. This chain links TRBV5-6 with TRBJ2-2; D not resolved. The germline CDR1 and CDR2 sequences are SGHDT and YYEEEE. The CDR3 runs 14 residues. Trimming shortened V by 0 bases and J by 1 base, and 4 bases separated the two germline ends. The CDR3 bases are TGTGCCAGCAGCTTGGGTGGGAACACCGGGGAGCTGTTTTTT. It is translated as CASSLGGNTGELFF.

The genes are TRBV13 and TRBJ2-7; 7 bases map to TRBD1. The germline V gene encodes CDR1 PRHDT and CDR2 FYEKMQ (reference sequence). V gave up 5 bases and J gave up 4 bases; unmatched junction bases: 11. The CDR3 is 15 amino acids. This chain's CDR3 is CASSLVLGRGYEQYF. The CDR3 DNA reads as TGTGCCAGCAGCCTGGTTTTGGGCAGGGGGTACGAGCAGTACTTC.